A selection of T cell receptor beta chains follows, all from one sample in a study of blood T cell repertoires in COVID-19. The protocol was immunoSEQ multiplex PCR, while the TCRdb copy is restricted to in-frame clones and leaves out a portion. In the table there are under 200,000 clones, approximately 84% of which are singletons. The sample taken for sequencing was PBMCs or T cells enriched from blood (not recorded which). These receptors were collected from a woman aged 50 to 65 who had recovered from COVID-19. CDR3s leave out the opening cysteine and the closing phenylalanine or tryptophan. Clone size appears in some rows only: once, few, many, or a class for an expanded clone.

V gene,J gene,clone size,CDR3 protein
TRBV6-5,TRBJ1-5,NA,ASSPDRSNQPQH
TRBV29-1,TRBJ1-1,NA,SATGQLNTEAF
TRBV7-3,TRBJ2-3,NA,ASSPGLGSGAGDTQY
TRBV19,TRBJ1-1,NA,ASSERRTGGERKRTEAF
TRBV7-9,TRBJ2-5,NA,ASSLAGATQY
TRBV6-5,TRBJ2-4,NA,ASSLGQNKNIQY
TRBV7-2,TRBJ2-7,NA,ASSLDGSSYEQY
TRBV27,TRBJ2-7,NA,ASRQGGGGLFEQY
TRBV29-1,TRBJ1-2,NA,SAIAGAAANYGYT
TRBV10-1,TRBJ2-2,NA,ASSDGLAVNTGELF
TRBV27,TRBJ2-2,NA,ASSLGPGGNTGELF
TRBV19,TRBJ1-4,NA,ASSTSGGTNEKLF
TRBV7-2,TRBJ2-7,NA,ASSAGTSGYEQY
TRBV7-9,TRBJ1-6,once,ASSPGGDSPLH
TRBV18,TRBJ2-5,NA,ASSIRQVKHQETQY
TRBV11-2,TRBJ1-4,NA,ASSRIQGAASEKLF
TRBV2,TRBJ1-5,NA,ASSDGGRSLINQPQH
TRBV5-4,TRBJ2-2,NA,ASNPGLAGAGELF
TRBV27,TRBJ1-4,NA,ASSLGTLTNEKLF
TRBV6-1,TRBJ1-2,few,ASSDDSRATGYT
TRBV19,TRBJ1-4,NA,ASSTTGTGNEKLF
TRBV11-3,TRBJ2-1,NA,ASNRIRALGTYNEQF
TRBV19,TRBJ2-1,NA,ASSIAPLAASYNEQF
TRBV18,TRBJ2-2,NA,ASSPDLAGSNTGELF
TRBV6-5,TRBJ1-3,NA,ASSYVAGATGNTIY
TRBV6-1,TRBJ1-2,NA,ASSEFGRGSYT
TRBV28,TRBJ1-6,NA,ASGGPNSPLH
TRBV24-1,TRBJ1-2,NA,ATSDHQGDRGYT
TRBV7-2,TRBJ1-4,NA,ASSLGSSPRRTNEKLF
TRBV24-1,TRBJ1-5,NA,ATSGGGNQPQH
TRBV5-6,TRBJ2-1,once,ASSKGQGVYNEQF
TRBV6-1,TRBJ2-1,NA,ASSEAPRAGDKSYNEQF
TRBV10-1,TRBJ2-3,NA,ASSDGVGTDTQY
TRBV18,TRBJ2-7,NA,ASSPSSGYEQY
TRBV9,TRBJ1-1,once,ASSPSGRTEAF
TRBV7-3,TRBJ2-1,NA,ASSPRGREGRNEQF
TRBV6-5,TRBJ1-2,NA,ASSTQGGYGYT
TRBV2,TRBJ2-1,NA,ASSRTSSYNEQF
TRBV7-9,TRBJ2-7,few,ASSPIRVLTSGRSYEQY
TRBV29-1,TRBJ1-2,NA,SAGDRENYGYT
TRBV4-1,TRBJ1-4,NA,ASSQDLGGNNEKLF
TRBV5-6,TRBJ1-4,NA,ASSIGIRGWNEKLF
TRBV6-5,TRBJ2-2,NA,ASSLSTSGTGELF
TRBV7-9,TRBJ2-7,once,ASSSSGRALEQY
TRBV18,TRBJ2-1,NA,ASSLYLAESSYNEQF
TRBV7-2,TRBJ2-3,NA,ASSLSPGVFSTDTQY
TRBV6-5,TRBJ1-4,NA,ASRALRLNEKLF
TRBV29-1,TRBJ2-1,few,SVDTLPQGNEQF
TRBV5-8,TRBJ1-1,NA,ASSRSRRTNTEAF
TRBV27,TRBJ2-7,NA,ASRAKVEYRGLTTKSSYEQY
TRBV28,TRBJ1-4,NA,ASSPVGARAEKLF
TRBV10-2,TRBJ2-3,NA,ASSEGLAGLNTQY
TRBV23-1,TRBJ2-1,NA,ASSQLRSIAGGWDEQF
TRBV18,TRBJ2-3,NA,ASSPPMGDTQY
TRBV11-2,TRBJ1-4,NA,ASSSGGQIEKLF
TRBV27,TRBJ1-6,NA,ASSLRPGGYNSPLH
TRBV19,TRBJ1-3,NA,ATSPGHISGNTIY
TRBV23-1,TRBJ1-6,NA,ASSPTTSIGKNVPNSPLH
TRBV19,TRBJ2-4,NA,ASSSRVATQY
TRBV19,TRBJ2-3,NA,ASSSSGGITDTQY